This TCR beta chain was observed in a study of T cells after yellow fever vaccination. Germline CDR1 SGHVS, CDR2 FQNEAQ. Trimming cost V 5 bases and J 9 bases; bases outside gene matches: 10. The CDR3 length is 15 residues. Study observations and caveats: Booster sampling recovered most clones from primary vaccination (96% CD4, around 88% CD8).

This clonotype was recorded many times. What it binds is not known. TCR cDNA was made by 5'RACE template switching, adding a universal primer site and UMIs. TCRdb recomputed calls from the 5' RACE reads with MiXCR, one row per CDR3 protein. The sample yields a few hundred thousand distinct CDR3 sequences, 5.2% seen once. This receptor was identified in a man aged 18 to 30 who received the YFV17D yellow fever vaccine. The input for sequencing was CD4+ T cells sorted from PBMCs, taken on the day of the yellow fever booster vaccination. This chain links TRBV7-8 with TRBJ2-1, with 10 bases identical to TRBD2. The CDR3 region is CASSASGLADGEQFF. CDR3 DNA sequence: TGTGCCAGCAGCGCTTCAGGACTAGCGGACGGTGAGCAGTTCTTC.